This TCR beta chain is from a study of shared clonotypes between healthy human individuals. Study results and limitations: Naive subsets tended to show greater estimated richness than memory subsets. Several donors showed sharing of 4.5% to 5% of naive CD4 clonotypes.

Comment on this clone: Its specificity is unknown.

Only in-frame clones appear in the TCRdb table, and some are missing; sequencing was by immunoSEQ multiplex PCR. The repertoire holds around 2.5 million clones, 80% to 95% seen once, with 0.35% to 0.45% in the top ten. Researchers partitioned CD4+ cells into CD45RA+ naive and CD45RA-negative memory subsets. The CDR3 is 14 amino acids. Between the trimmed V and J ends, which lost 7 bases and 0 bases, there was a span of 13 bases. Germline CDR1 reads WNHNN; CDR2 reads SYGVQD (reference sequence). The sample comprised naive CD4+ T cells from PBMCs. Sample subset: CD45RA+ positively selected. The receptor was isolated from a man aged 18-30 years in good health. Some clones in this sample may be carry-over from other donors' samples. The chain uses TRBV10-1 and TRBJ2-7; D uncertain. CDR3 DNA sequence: TGCGCCAGCAATCCGGGTCCGGACTCCTACGAGCAGTACTTC. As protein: CASNPGPDSYEQYF.